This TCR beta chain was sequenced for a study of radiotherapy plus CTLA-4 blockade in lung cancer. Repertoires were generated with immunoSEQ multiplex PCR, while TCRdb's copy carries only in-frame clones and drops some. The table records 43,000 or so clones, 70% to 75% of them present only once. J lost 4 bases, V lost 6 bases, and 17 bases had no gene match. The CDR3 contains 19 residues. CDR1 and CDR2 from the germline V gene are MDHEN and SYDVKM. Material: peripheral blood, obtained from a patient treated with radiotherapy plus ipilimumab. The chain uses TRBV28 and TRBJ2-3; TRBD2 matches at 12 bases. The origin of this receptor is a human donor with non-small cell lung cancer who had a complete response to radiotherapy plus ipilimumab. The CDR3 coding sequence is TGTGCCAGCAGCCTGACGTCGACTAGCGGGAGAGGGAGCCCAGATACGCAGTATTTT. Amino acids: CASSLTSTSGRGSPDTQYF.